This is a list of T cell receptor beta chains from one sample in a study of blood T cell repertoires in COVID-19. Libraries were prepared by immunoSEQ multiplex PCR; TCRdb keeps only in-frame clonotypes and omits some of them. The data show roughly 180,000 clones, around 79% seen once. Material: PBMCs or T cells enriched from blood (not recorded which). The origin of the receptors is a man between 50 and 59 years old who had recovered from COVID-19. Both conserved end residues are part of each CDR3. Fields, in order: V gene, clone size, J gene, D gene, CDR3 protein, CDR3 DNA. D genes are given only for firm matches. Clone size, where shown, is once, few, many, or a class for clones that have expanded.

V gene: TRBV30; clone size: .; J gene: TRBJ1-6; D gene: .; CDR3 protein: CAWSVRGSLAVAYNSPLHF; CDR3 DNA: TGTGCCTGGAGTGTTAGGGGCAGTCTTGCAGTCGCCTATAATTCACCCCTCCACTTT
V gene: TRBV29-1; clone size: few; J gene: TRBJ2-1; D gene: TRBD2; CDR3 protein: CSAGTSGNLNEQFF; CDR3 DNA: TGCAGCGCCGGTACTAGCGGGAATTTGAATGAGCAGTTCTTC
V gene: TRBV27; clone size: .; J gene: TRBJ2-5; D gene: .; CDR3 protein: CASSYRVGETQYF; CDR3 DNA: TGTGCCAGCAGTTACAGGGTTGGAGAGACCCAGTACTTC
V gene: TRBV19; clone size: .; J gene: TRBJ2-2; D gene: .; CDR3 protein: CASSPGHTNTGELFF; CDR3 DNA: TGTGCCAGTAGTCCGGGACACACGAACACCGGGGAGCTGTTTTTT
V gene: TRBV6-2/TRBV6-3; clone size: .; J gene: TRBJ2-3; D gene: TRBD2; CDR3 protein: CASSYESRLAGYTDTQYF; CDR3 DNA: TGTGCCAGCAGTTACGAATCCCGGCTAGCGGGGTACACAGATACGCAGTATTTT
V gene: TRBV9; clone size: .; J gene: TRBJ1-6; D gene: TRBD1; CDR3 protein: CASSVATGGNNSPLHF; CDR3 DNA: TGTGCCAGCAGCGTAGCTACAGGGGGCAACAATTCACCCCTCCACTTT
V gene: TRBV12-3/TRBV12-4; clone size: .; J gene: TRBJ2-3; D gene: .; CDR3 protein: CASSLSSRDTQYF; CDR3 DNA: TGTGCCAGCAGTTTATCGTCGCGAGATACGCAGTATTTT
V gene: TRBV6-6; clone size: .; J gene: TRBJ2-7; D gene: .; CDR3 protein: CAHRTADSYEQYF; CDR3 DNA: TGTGCCCACAGGACAGCTGACTCCTACGAGCAGTACTTC
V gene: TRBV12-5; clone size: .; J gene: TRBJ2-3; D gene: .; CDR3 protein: CASGLRWDSTTQYF; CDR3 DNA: TGTGCTAGTGGTTTACGGTGGGACTCCACGACGCAGTATTTT
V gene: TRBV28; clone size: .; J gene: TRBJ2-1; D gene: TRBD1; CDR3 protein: CASRTGTGRYEQFF; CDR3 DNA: TGTGCCAGCCGTACCGGGACAGGGAGGTATGAGCAGTTCTTC
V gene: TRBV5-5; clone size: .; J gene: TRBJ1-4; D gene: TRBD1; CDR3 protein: CASSLELDRGAEKLFF; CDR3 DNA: TGTGCCAGCAGCTTGGAGCTCGACAGGGGCGCTGAAAAACTGTTTTTT
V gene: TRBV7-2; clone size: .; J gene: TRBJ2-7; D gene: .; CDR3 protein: CASSLERSGEQYF; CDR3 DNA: TGTGCCAGCAGCTTAGAACGGTCCGGCGAGCAGTACTTC
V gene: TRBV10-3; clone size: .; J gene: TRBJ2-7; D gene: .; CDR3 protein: CAISDETYEQYF; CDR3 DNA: TGTGCCATCAGTGACGAGACCTACGAGCAGTACTTC
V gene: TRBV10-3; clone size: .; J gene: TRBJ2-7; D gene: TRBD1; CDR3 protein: CAIRRDSSYEQYF; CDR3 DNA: TGTGCCATCAGACGGGACAGCTCCTACGAGCAGTACTTC
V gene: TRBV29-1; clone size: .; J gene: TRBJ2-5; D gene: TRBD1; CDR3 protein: CSVAGGSPKETQYF; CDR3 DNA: TGCAGCGTCGCAGGGGGATCCCCCAAAGAGACCCAGTACTTC
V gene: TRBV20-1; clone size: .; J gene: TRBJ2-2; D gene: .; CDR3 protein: CSATDRRVGDTGELFF; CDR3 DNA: TGCAGTGCTACTGACCGGAGGGTAGGGGACACCGGGGAGCTGTTTTTT
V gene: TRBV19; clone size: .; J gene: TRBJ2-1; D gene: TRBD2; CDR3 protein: CASSIGLAGRNEQFF; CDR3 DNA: TGTGCCAGTAGTATTGGACTAGCGGGACGCAATGAGCAGTTCTTC
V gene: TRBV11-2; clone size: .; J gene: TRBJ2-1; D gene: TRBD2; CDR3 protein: CASSNPGGRRPGLDEQFF; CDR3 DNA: TGTGCCAGCAGCAACCCGGGGGGGAGGAGGCCGGGGTTGGATGAGCAGTTCTTC
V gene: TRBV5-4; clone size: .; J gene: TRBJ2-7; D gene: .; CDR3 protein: CASSFYREPHEQYF; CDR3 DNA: TGTGCCAGCAGCTTTTACAGGGAACCCCACGAGCAGTACTTC
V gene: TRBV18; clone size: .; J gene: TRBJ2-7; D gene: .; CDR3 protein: CASHSEDEQYF; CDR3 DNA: TGTGCCAGCCATAGCGAGGACGAGCAGTACTTC
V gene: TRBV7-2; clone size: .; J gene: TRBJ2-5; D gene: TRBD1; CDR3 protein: CASRRDSVQETQYF; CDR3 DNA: TGTGCCAGCAGACGGGACAGCGTTCAAGAGACCCAGTACTTC
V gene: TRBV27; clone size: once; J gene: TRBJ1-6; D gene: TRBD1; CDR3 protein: CASSLRDRVLLNSPLHF; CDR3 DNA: TGTGCCAGCAGTTTACGGGACAGGGTTTTACTTAATTCACCCCTCCACTTT
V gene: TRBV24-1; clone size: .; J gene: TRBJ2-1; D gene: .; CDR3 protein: CATSDLRGSNEQFF; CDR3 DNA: TGTGCCACCAGTGATTTGCGGGGATCCAATGAGCAGTTCTTC
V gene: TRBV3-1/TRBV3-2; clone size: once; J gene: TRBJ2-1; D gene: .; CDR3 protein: CASSAKTGSSYNEQFF; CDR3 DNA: TGTGCCAGCAGCGCGAAAACAGGGAGCTCCTACAATGAGCAGTTCTTC
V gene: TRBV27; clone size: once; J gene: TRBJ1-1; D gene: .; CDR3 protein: CASSSYRVGDTEAFF; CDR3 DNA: TGTGCCAGCAGTTCGTACAGGGTTGGGGACACTGAAGCTTTCTTT
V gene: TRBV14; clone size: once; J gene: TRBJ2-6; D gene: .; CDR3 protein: CASGSSSSGANVLTF; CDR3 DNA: TGTGCCAGCGGTTCTAGCTCCTCTGGGGCCAACGTCCTGACTTTC
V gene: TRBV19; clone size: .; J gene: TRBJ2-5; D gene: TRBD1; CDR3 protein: CASSWRQGRETQYF; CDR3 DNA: TGTGCCAGTAGTTGGCGACAGGGGAGAGAGACCCAGTACTTC
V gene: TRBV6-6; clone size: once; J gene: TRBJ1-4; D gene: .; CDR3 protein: CASSIPRGGDEKLFF; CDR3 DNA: TGTGCCAGCAGTATTCCTCGGGGGGGTGATGAAAAACTGTTTTTT
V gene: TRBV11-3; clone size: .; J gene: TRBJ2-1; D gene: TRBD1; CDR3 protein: CASSLTGTYNEQFF; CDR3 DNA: TGTGCCAGCAGCTTGACAGGGACATACAATGAGCAGTTCTTC
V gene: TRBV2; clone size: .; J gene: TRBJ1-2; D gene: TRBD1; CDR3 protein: CARDRGSLNYGYTF; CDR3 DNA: TGTGCCAGGGACAGGGGGTCCCTTAACTATGGCTACACCTTC
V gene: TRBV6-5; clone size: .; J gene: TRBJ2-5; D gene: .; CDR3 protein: CASTDSGQETQYF; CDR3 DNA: TGTGCCAGCACCGACAGTGGGCAAGAGACCCAGTACTTC
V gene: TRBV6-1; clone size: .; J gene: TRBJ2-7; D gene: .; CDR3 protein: CASSEFGLQTYEQYF; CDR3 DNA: TGTGCCAGCAGTGAATTTGGGCTCCAAACCTACGAGCAGTACTTC
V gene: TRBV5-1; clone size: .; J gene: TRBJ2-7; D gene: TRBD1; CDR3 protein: CASSWTGDYPIYEQYF; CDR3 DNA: TGCGCCAGCAGCTGGACAGGGGACTATCCCATCTACGAGCAGTACTTC
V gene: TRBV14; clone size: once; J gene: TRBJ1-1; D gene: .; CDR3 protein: CASSPQGNTEAFF; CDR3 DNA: TGTGCCAGCAGCCCTCAGGGGAACACTGAAGCTTTCTTT
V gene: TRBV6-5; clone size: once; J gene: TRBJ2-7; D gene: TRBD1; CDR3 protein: CATYRQGGAYEQYF; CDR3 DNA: TGTGCCACCTATAGACAGGGGGGAGCCTACGAGCAGTACTTC
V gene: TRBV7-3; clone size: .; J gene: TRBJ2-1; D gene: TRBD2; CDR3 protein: CASSLTSGVYNEQFF; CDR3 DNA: TGTGCCAGCAGCCTGACTAGCGGGGTATACAATGAGCAGTTCTTC
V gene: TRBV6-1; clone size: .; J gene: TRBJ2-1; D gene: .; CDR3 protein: CASSEAGARYNEQFF; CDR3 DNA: TGTGCCAGCAGTGAAGCAGGGGCGAGGTACAATGAGCAGTTCTTC
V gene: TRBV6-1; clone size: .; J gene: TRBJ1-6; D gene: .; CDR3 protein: CASSERDTYNSPLHF; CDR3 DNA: TGTGCCAGCAGTGAGAGGGACACTTATAATTCACCCCTCCACTTT
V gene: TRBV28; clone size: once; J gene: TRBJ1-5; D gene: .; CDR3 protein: CASSVQGVSSQPQHF; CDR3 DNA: TGTGCCAGCAGTGTACAGGGAGTGAGTAGTCAGCCCCAGCATTTT
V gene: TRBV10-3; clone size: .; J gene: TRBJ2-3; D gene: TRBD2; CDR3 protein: CAINPGLADSTDTQYF; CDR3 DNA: TGTGCCATCAACCCGGGACTAGCGGACAGCACAGATACGCAGTATTTT
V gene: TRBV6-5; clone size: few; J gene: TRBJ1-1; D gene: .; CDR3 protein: CASRGFQGTEAFF; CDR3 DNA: TGTGCCAGCAGAGGGTTCCAGGGGACCGAAGCTTTCTTT
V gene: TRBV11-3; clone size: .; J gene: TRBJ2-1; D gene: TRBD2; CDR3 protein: CASSSGTSARDEQFF; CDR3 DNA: TGTGCCAGCAGCTCCGGGACTAGCGCCCGCGATGAGCAGTTCTTC
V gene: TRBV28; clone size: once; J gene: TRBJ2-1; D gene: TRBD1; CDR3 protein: CASSRSDRGPQGHEQFF; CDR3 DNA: TGTGCCAGCAGCAGATCGGACAGGGGGCCTCAAGGTCATGAGCAGTTCTTC
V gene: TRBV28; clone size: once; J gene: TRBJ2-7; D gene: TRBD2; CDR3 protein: CASATGGPPAYEQYF; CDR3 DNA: TGTGCCAGCGCTACGGGAGGGCCTCCCGCCTACGAGCAGTACTTC
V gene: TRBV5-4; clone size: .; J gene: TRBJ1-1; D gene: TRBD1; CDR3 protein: CASSFGQGALGVTEAFF; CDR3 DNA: TGTGCCAGCAGCTTTGGGCAGGGGGCCCTAGGAGTCACTGAAGCTTTCTTT
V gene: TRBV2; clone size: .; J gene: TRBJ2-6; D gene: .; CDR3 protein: CASSAGHPSGANVLTF; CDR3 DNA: TGTGCCAGCAGTGCCGGACACCCCTCTGGGGCCAACGTCCTGACTTTC
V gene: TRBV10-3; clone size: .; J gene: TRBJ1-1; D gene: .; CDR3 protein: CAIHGQTQGTEAFF; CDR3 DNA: TGTGCCATACACGGACAGACCCAGGGCACTGAAGCTTTCTTT
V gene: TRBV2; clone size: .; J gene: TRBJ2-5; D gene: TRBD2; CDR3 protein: CAEGGLAGSSETQYF; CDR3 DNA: TGTGCCGAAGGGGGGCTAGCGGGATCGTCAGAGACCCAGTACTTC
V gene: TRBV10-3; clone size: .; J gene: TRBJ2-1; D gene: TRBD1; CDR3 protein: CATEGTGEQFF; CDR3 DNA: TGTGCCACGGAGGGGACAGGGGAACAGTTCTTC
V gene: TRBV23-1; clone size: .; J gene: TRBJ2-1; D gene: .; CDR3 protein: CASSQSRVPHRGYNEQFF; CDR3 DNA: TGCGCCAGCAGTCAATCTAGAGTGCCCCATAGGGGCTACAATGAGCAGTTCTTC
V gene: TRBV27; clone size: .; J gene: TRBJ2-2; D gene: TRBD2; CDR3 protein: CASSATSGRAGELFF; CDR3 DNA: TGTGCCAGCAGCGCGACTAGCGGGAGGGCCGGGGAGCTGTTTTTT
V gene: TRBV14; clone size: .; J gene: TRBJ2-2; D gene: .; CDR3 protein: CASSQELTGELFF; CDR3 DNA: TGTGCCAGCAGCCAAGAGTTAACCGGGGAGCTGTTTTTT
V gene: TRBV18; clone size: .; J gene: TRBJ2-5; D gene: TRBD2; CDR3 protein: CASSPRGDETQYF; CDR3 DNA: TGTGCCAGCTCACCCCGGGGGGATGAGACCCAGTACTTC
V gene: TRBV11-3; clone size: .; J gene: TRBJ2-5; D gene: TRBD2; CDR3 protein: CASSLGASGGLEETQYF; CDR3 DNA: TGTGCCAGCAGCTTAGGGGCCAGCGGGGGCCTTGAAGAGACCCAGTACTTC
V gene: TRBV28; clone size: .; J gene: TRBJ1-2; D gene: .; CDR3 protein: CASSNPGRGSYGYTF; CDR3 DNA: TGTGCCAGCAGCAACCCAGGGAGGGGGAGTTATGGCTACACCTTC